Listed here is a single T cell receptor (beta chain). The sample comes from a study of blood T cell repertoires in COVID-19. Whole-study context: Samples representing acute and convalescent COVID-19 were sourced from the United States, Italy and Spain. Sources were T cells, B-cell-depleted T cells, or PBMCs; the material itself was cDNA or gDNA.

Authors' methods: Cell counts per sample came from amplifying reference gene primers. TCRdb's table, derived via immunoSEQ multiplex PCR, lists solely in-frame clones and lacks some. V and J calls and clone size are those listed in that table; D and trimming were worked out from the DNA. This sample has 140,000 or so clones, with roughly 86% found just once. CDR3 size: 15 residues. J was trimmed by 4 bases and V by 7 bases; bases with no gene match: 4. Germline CDR1 reads LNHNV; CDR2 reads YYDKDF (reference sequence). The gene calls are TRBV15 and TRBJ2-2, with 12 bases aligning to TRBD2. This TCR was sampled from a human donor in a cohort sampled during active COVID-19. The sequenced material came from peripheral blood. The CDR3 reads CATTRTSGATGELFF. In DNA form, the CDR3 reads TGTGCCACCACTCGGACTAGCGGGGCCACCGGGGAGCTGTTTTTT.